The rows below give T cell receptor beta chains drawn from one sample of a study of Ad26.COV2.S vaccination and SARS-CoV-2 variants. The protocol was immunoSEQ multiplex PCR, while the TCRdb copy is restricted to in-frame clones and leaves out a portion. The sample holds about 680,000 clones, more than 80% seen once. The material sequenced was peripheral blood, taken in a trial of Ad26.COV2.S vaccine versus placebo. The receptors were sampled from a person aged 18-65 years who received the Ad26.COV2.S COVID-19 vaccine or a placebo. The CDR3 runs from the conserved cysteine through the conserved F or W. D genes are given only for firm matches. Expanded clones get a size class; other rows say once, few or many, or leave the size out.

.	TRBV7-2	.	TRBJ1-6	TGTGCCAGCAGCTTAAGCGGACAGCGATATAATTCACCCCTCCACTTT	CASSLSGQRYNSPLHF
.	TRBV7-8	.	TRBJ2-5	TGTGCCAGCAGCTTAGGTCGGCTACGAGAGACCCAGTACTTC	CASSLGRLRETQYF
TRBD1	TRBV5-4	.	TRBJ2-3	TGTGCCAGCAGCTTGGGTGGGACAGGAACAGATACGCAGTATTTT	CASSLGGTGTDTQYF
TRBD1	TRBV6-2/TRBV6-3	.	TRBJ1-5	TGTGCCAGCAGTAGAAGCGCCGGGACAGGGAACGATCAGCCCCAGCATTTT	CASSRSAGTGNDQPQHF
TRBD1	TRBV10-3	.	TRBJ1-2	TGTGCCATCAATGGGGACAGACTCAATGGCTACACCTTC	CAINGDRLNGYTF
TRBD2	TRBV7-6	.	TRBJ2-3	TGTGCCAGCAGCTTAGGGCCCCCTGGAGCGGGGGATACGCAGTATTTT	CASSLGPPGAGDTQYF
.	TRBV9	.	TRBJ1-1	TGTGCCAGCAGCGTACTAGGGAGCGACACTGAAGCTTTCTTT	CASSVLGSDTEAFF
.	TRBV6-6	once	TRBJ1-6	TGTGCCAGCAGTTACACGGGACGAAACGAGGATTCACCCCTCCACTTT	CASSYTGRNEDSPLHF
.	TRBV25-1	.	TRBJ1-1	TGTGCCAGCAGTGAACAGTCGAACACTGAAGCTTTCTTT	CASSEQSNTEAFF
.	TRBV12-3/TRBV12-4	.	TRBJ1-2	TGTGCCAGCAGCGTCCCGGGGTCTAGGGGCTACACCTTC	CASSVPGSRGYTF
.	TRBV11-3	.	TRBJ2-3	TGTGCCAGCAGCTCCGGGGCGGTCACAGATACGCAGTATTTT	CASSSGAVTDTQYF
TRBD1	TRBV9	.	TRBJ2-7	TGTGCCAGCAGCACTGGGACAGGCGATTTTTACGAGCAGTACTTC	CASSTGTGDFYEQYF
.	TRBV3-1/TRBV3-2	.	TRBJ2-5	TGTGCCAGCAGCAAGGCCCGGGAGACCCAGTACTTC	CASSKARETQYF
.	TRBV14	.	TRBJ1-3	TGTGCCAGCGCCACATATTCTGGAAACACCATATATTTT	CASATYSGNTIYF
.	TRBV10-3	.	TRBJ1-2	TGTGCCATCAGTGAGTCCATCTATGGGGACGGCTATGGCTACACCTTC	CAISESIYGDGYGYTF
TRBD1	TRBV5-1	.	TRBJ1-1	TGCGCCAGCAGCTTTCACAGGGGGACTGAAGCTTTCTTT	CASSFHRGTEAFF
TRBD1	TRBV18	.	TRBJ2-1	TGTGCCAGCTTAGGACAGGGCGGCAATGAGCAGTTCTTC	CASLGQGGNEQFF
.	TRBV5-1	.	TRBJ1-3	TGCGCCAGCAGCTTGGAAAACACCATATATTTT	CASSLENTIYF
.	TRBV11-3	few	TRBJ2-7	TGTGCCAGCAGCATGGACAGTAGCTCCTACGAGCAGTACTTC	CASSMDSSSYEQYF
TRBD2	TRBV7-8	once	TRBJ2-7	TGTGCCAGCAGTCTTAGGACCTCTAGCGGGGCCTCCTACGAGCAGTACTTC	CASSLRTSSGASYEQYF
TRBD1	TRBV10-3	.	TRBJ2-1	TGTGCCCTGAGCCCCGGGACAGCTCCTTACAATGAGCAGTTCTTC	CALSPGTAPYNEQFF
.	TRBV6-6	.	TRBJ2-2	TGTGCCAGCAGTCCCCGACCCGTGTCTGGCACCGGGGAGCTGTTTTTT	CASSPRPVSGTGELFF
.	TRBV20-1	.	TRBJ1-3	TGCAGTGCTAGTTTTTGGGGAAGGGGAAACACCATATATTTT	CSASFWGRGNTIYF
TRBD1	TRBV7-2	.	TRBJ2-7	TGTGCCAGCAGCTCCCCGGGACAGACCTACGAGCAGTACTTC	CASSSPGQTYEQYF
.	TRBV7-8	.	TRBJ1-2	TGTGCCAGCAGCTTAGCCGCAGGCTCTCCATATGGCTACACCTTC	CASSLAAGSPYGYTF
TRBD1	TRBV30	.	TRBJ1-1	TGTGCCTGGAGCAGACAGGGGTCAAAAACTGAAGCTTTCTTT	CAWSRQGSKTEAFF
TRBD1	TRBV9	.	TRBJ2-5	TGTGCCAGCAGCCACTCAGGGGGCTCAGAGACCCAGTACTTC	CASSHSGGSETQYF
.	TRBV14	.	TRBJ2-3	TGTGCCACCAAAGGGGAGCCCGATTTTGACACAGATACGCAGTATTTT	CATKGEPDFDTDTQYF
.	TRBV3-1/TRBV3-2	few	TRBJ2-7	TGTGCCAGCAGCCCGCGAGGGGGAGGAGAGCAGTACTTC	CASSPRGGGEQYF
.	TRBV4-2	.	TRBJ2-2	TGTGCCAGCAGCCGGGGGGAGATAAGCACCGGGGAGCTGTTTTTT	CASSRGEISTGELFF
TRBD2	TRBV30	.	TRBJ2-5	TGTGCCTGGAGTAGGGGAGGGATGGAGACCCAGTACTTC	CAWSRGGMETQYF
.	TRBV6-6	.	TRBJ1-2	TGTGCCAGCAGTGACTATGGCTACACCTTC	CASSDYGYTF
TRBD1	TRBV5-1	.	TRBJ2-7	TGCGCCAGCAGCTCTGGGACAGGGATGGACGAGCAGTACTTC	CASSSGTGMDEQYF
.	TRBV10-3	once	TRBJ1-2	TGTGCCATACTACAGGGAGGGGGAGGCTACACCTTC	CAILQGGGGYTF
TRBD1	TRBV30	.	TRBJ1-1	TGTGCCTGGAGGGGACAGGCGTTATCAGAAGCTTTCTTT	CAWRGQALSEAFF
.	TRBV20-1	.	TRBJ2-7	TGCAGTGCTAGCGGCTCCTACGAGCAGTACTTC	CSASGSYEQYF
.	TRBV2	.	TRBJ1-6	TGTGCCAGCAGTGAGGGCCAGGGCTTAAATTCACCCCTCCACTTT	CASSEGQGLNSPLHF
.	TRBV9	.	TRBJ1-5	TGTGCCAGCAGCGCTGGCGGGGGAAGTCAGCCCCAGCATTTT	CASSAGGGSQPQHF
.	TRBV5-1	once	TRBJ1-1	TGCGCCAGCAGCGCCATCTCAGGGGAGGGAACTGAAGCTTTCTTT	CASSAISGEGTEAFF
.	TRBV6-5	.	TRBJ2-5	TGTGCCAGCAGTTACGGTGGCGGCGACCAGTACTTC	CASSYGGGDQYF
.	TRBV4-3	.	TRBJ1-5	TGCGCCAGCAGCCAAGAATTGGGTCAGCCCCAGCATTTT	CASSQELGQPQHF
.	TRBV10-3	.	TRBJ1-1	TGTGCCATCAGTGAGGGGTGGGGTAGGAACACTGAAGCTTTCTTT	CAISEGWGRNTEAFF
TRBD2	TRBV11-2	once	TRBJ2-1	TGTGCCAGCAGCTCGAGGGGCGGGAGTATCTACAATGAGCAGTTCTTC	CASSSRGGSIYNEQFF
TRBD1	TRBV5-1	.	TRBJ2-7	TGCGCCAGCAGCCCGGATTCAGGGGGTCCCTACGAGCAGTACTTC	CASSPDSGGPYEQYF
TRBD2	TRBV15	.	TRBJ2-1	TGTGCCACCAGCAGAGAGACCCTAGCGGGATCACACAATGAGCAGTTCTTC	CATSRETLAGSHNEQFF
.	TRBV5-5	.	TRBJ2-2	TGTGCCAGCAGCGTGATCAGGGACACCGGGGAGCTGTTTTTT	CASSVIRDTGELFF
TRBD1	TRBV24-1	.	TRBJ2-5	TGTGCCACCAGTGACGACAGGGGTCGGGAGACCCAGTACTTC	CATSDDRGRETQYF
.	TRBV7-9	.	TRBJ2-7	TGTGCCAGCAGCACCCAAGGGAGCGAGCAGTACTTC	CASSTQGSEQYF
.	TRBV7-2	.	TRBJ2-7	TGTGCCAGCAGCTTAGGCTCGGGACGATACGAGCAGTACTTC	CASSLGSGRYEQYF
.	TRBV6-5	.	TRBJ1-1	TGTGCCAGCAGGGACAATTGGAGCGGGGCTTTCTTT	CASRDNWSGAFF
.	TRBV25-1	.	TRBJ1-1	TGTGCCAGCAGCGTGAACACTGAAGCTTTCTTT	CASSVNTEAFF
.	TRBV19	.	TRBJ1-5	TGTGCCAGTAGTCCTCGGGAGAATCAGCCCCAGCATTTT	CASSPRENQPQHF
.	TRBV7-6	.	TRBJ2-3	TGTGCCAGCAGCCTCCGGACGGCGAACACAGATACGCAGTATTTT	CASSLRTANTDTQYF
.	TRBV29-1	.	TRBJ1-1	TGCAGCGTTGACCCGGGTACCACTGAAGCTTTCTTT	CSVDPGTTEAFF